A selection of T cell receptor beta chains follows, all from one sample in a study of preoperative IRX-2 immunotherapy in early breast cancer. Profiling relied on immunoSEQ multiplex PCR, and the TCRdb table lists in-frame clones only, not all of them. The sample shows approximately 20,000 clones, over 80% of them seen only once. The sequenced sample was lymph node tissue, obtained after IRX-2 immunotherapy. These receptors were collected from a human donor with breast cancer. Each CDR3 is given with its conserved first and last residue. A D gene is named only where the DNA matches it firmly. Rows give clone size only sometimes, using once, few, many, or a class for an expanded clone.

>TRBJ2-7|.|.|TRBV6-8
CAIQSTGVIGQYF
TGTGCCATCCAGTCGACAGGCGTGATCGGGCAGTACTTC
>TRBJ1-4|.|.|TRBV28
CASSLAGQGREKLFF
TGTGCCAGCAGTTTAGCGGGCCAGGGGCGTGAAAAACTGTTTTTT
>TRBJ2-3|.|.|TRBV30
CALGRVLKLTDTQYF
TGTGCCCTGGGAAGGGTCCTTAAACTCACAGATACGCAGTATTTT
>TRBJ1-1|.|.|TRBV28
CASLRGNSLDLNTEAFF
TGTGCCAGCCTTAGAGGGAACTCCCTGGATTTAAACACTGAAGCTTTCTTT
>TRBJ2-1|.|.|TRBV6-7
CASSYSGVDEQFF
TGTGCCAGCAGTTACTCGGGCGTGGATGAGCAGTTCTTC
>TRBJ2-1|TRBD2|.|TRBV18
CASSSWTSRNEQFF
TGTGCCAGCTCATCCTGGACTAGCCGCAATGAGCAGTTCTTC
>TRBJ2-3|.|.|TRBV6-8
CASSYPRGNTDTQYF
TGTGCCAGCAGTTACCCACGGGGGAACACAGATACGCAGTATTTT
>TRBJ1-2|.|.|TRBV6-9
CASSYEGRDGYTF
TGTGCCAGCAGTTACGAGGGGAGGGATGGCTACACCTTC
>TRBJ2-3|.|.|TRBV29-1
CSVPGQYTDTQYF
TGCAGCGTGCCCGGACAGTACACAGATACGCAGTATTTT
>TRBJ1-4|.|few|TRBV29-1
CSVGGVNEKLFF
TGCAGCGTTGGGGGCGTTAATGAAAAACTGTTTTTT
>TRBJ1-1|.|.|TRBV6-8
CASSQGYTEAFF
TGTGCCAGCAGCCAGGGTTATACTGAAGCTTTCTTT
>TRBJ2-7|.|.|TRBV11-3
CASSAGRLGYEQYF
TGTGCCAGCAGCGCCGGACGTCTCGGTTACGAGCAGTACTTC
>TRBJ2-7|TRBD2|.|TRBV11-3
CASSLERGVSYEQYF
TGTGCCAGCAGCTTAGAACGGGGGGTTTCCTACGAGCAGTACTTC
>TRBJ2-1|.|.|TRBV7-5
CASRPDSSYNEQFF
TGTGCCAGCAGACCCGACAGCTCCTACAATGAGCAGTTCTTC
>TRBJ1-4|.|.|TRBV5-1
CASSLTATNEKLFF
TGCGCCAGCAGCTTGACAGCAACTAATGAAAAACTGTTTTTT
>TRBJ1-1|.|few|TRBV6-1
CASSEEAWQMNTEAFF
TGTGCCAGCAGTGAAGAGGCTTGGCAGATGAACACTGAAGCTTTCTTT
>TRBJ2-3|TRBD2|.|TRBV5-1
CASSLGGTSGDTQYF
TGCGCCAGCAGCTTGGGAGGGACTAGCGGAGATACGCAGTATTTT
>TRBJ2-2|TRBD2|.|TRBV10-2
CASSRGGNTGELFF
TGCGCCAGCAGCCGCGGGGGGAACACCGGGGAGCTGTTTTTT
>TRBJ1-5|.|.|TRBV19
CASAGFDQPQHF
TGTGCCAGTGCCGGTTTCGATCAGCCCCAGCATTTT
>TRBJ1-6|.|.|TRBV9
CASGANDESPLHF
TGTGCCAGCGGAGCGAATGATGAATCACCCCTCCACTTT
>TRBJ2-4|.|.|TRBV12-5
CASGFVNHDLAKNIQYF
TGTGCTAGTGGTTTCGTCAATCACGATCTGGCCAAAAACATTCAGTACTTC
>TRBJ1-6|.|once|TRBV7-7
CASSFSDTPASPLHF
TGTGCCAGCAGCTTCTCGGACACCCCGGCTTCACCCCTCCACTTT
>TRBJ1-3|.|.|TRBV7-7
CASSSEGPGNTIYF
TGTGCCAGCAGCTCGGAGGGACCTGGAAACACCATATATTTT
>TRBJ2-5|.|.|TRBV6-8
CASSWGQETQYF
TGTGCCAGCAGTTGGGGCCAAGAGACCCAGTACTTC
>TRBJ2-3|TRBD1|.|TRBV10-1
CASSQGAVADTQYF
TGCGCCAGCAGCCAGGGGGCCGTTGCAGATACGCAGTATTTT
>TRBJ2-2|.|.|TRBV11-3
CASSLQPLTNTGELFF
TGTGCCAGCAGCTTACAACCCCTGACGAACACCGGGGAGCTGTTTTTT
>TRBJ2-6|.|.|TRBV10-2
CASRLDEISGANVLTF
TGCGCCAGCAGGTTAGACGAAATCTCTGGGGCCAACGTCCTGACTTTC
>TRBJ1-6|.|.|TRBV30
CALSKSSYNSPLHF
TGTGCCTTGAGTAAGAGCTCCTATAATTCACCCCTCCACTTT
>TRBJ2-7|.|.|TRBV29-1
CSVENPGTSYEQYF
TGCAGCGTTGAAAACCCCGGGACCTCCTACGAGCAGTACTTC
>TRBJ2-5|.|.|TRBV30
CAWSTWRNQETQYF
TGTGCCTGGAGTACTTGGAGAAACCAAGAGACCCAGTACTTC
>TRBJ2-7|.|.|TRBV23-1
CASSFIGMGEQYF
TGCGCCAGCAGCTTCATCGGAATGGGCGAGCAGTACTTC
>TRBJ2-5|TRBD2|.|TRBV11-3
CASSPRGAAGVETQYF
TGTGCCAGCAGCCCCCGGGGGGCAGCGGGGGTAGAGACCCAGTACTTC
>TRBJ1-2|TRBD1|.|TRBV15
CATSRGPGQAYYGYTF
TGTGCCACCAGCAGAGGCCCGGGACAGGCATACTATGGCTACACCTTC
>TRBJ1-1|.|.|TRBV10-2
CASSVSGNTEAFF
TGCGCCAGCAGTGTCTCAGGGAACACTGAAGCTTTCTTT
>TRBJ2-7|.|.|TRBV11-3
CASSLVGTPDTYEQYF
TGTGCCAGCAGCTTGGTAGGGACACCCGATACCTACGAGCAGTACTTC
>TRBJ2-7|.|.|TRBV19
CASSLATGRLLYEQYF
TGTGCCAGTAGCCTAGCTACCGGGAGACTACTCTACGAGCAGTACTTC
>TRBJ2-2|TRBD1|once|TRBV19
CASSLRTGNTGELFF
TGTGCCAGTAGTCTCAGGACAGGGAACACCGGGGAGCTGTTTTTT
>TRBJ2-7|TRBD2|.|TRBV11-3
CASSLGSGGIHEQYF
TGTGCCAGCAGCTTAGGTTCGGGAGGGATCCACGAGCAGTACTTC
>TRBJ1-5|TRBD1|.|TRBV19
CASSIVTGGHSNQPQHF
TGTGCCAGTAGTATAGTCACAGGGGGACATAGCAATCAGCCCCAGCATTTT
>TRBJ1-1|.|.|TRBV6-8
CASSYVRSTEAFF
TGTGCCAGCAGTTACGTTAGAAGCACTGAAGCTTTCTTT
>TRBJ2-7|.|.|TRBV6-7
CASSYSGGLYEQYF
TGTGCCAGCAGTTACTCGGGGGGGCTGTACGAGCAGTACTTC
>TRBJ2-5|.|.|TRBV5-1
CASSLGRVEETQYF
TGCGCCAGCAGCTTGGGGCGGGTCGAAGAGACCCAGTACTTC
>TRBJ1-6|.|.|TRBV30
CAWTGAGLPLHF
TGTGCCTGGACCGGGGCGGGCCTTCCCCTCCACTTT
>TRBJ1-4|TRBD1|.|TRBV7-7
CASSSGQGLRKLFF
TGTGCCAGCAGCTCCGGACAGGGACTTCGTAAACTGTTTTTT
>TRBJ2-1|.|.|TRBV16
CASSQTGGVYNEQFF
TGTGCCAGCAGCCAGACAGGCGGGGTCTACAATGAGCAGTTCTTC
>TRBJ2-3|.|.|TRBV6-8
CASSPDYNTQYF
TGTGCCAGCAGTCCGGACTACAATACGCAGTATTTT
>TRBJ1-1|.|.|TRBV18
CASSPRLDTEAFF
TGTGCCAGCTCACCACGGCTCGACACTGAAGCTTTCTTT
>TRBJ2-3|TRBD1|few|TRBV9
CASSVDRATDTQYF
TGTGCCAGCAGCGTCGACAGGGCGACAGATACGCAGTATTTT
>TRBJ1-1|TRBD1|.|TRBV5-1
CASSLLSGGSGGVAEAFF
TGCGCCAGCAGCTTGTTATCCGGCGGGTCAGGGGGCGTCGCTGAAGCTTTCTTT
>TRBJ2-7|.|.|TRBV11-3
CASSFGGTPYEQYF
TGTGCCAGCAGTTTTGGCGGGACTCCCTACGAGCAGTACTTC
>TRBJ1-6|.|.|TRBV7-5
CASSLTAPVYNSPLHF
TGTGCCAGCAGCTTAACCGCCCCTGTCTATAATTCACCCCTCCACTTT
>TRBJ1-5|.|.|TRBV30
CAWDLSNQPQHF
TGTGCCTGGGATCTAAGTAATCAGCCCCAGCATTTT
>TRBJ2-2|TRBD2|.|TRBV28
CASSLFTSATPGELFF
TGTGCCAGCAGTTTATTTACTAGCGCAACACCCGGGGAGCTGTTTTTT
>TRBJ2-7|TRBD1|.|TRBV11-3
CASSWDGQGGEQYF
TGTGCCAGCAGCTGGGACGGACAGGGGGGCGAGCAGTACTTC
>TRBJ2-2|TRBD2|once|TRBV5-1
CASSFSGTSSFAHTGELFF
TGCGCCAGCAGCTTTTCCGGGACTAGCTCGTTTGCGCACACCGGGGAGCTGTTTTTT
>TRBJ2-1|.|.|TRBV5-1
CASSLDQGLHYEQFF
TGCGCCAGCAGCTTGGATCAAGGCCTACACTATGAGCAGTTCTTC
>TRBJ2-7|.|.|TRBV28
CASSLGGPYEQYF
TGTGCCAGCAGTTTGGGCGGACCCTACGAGCAGTACTTC